This TCR beta chain emerged from a study of T cell responses to AZD1222 COVID-19 vaccine. Overall study: Pooling covered second doses at about 4 or about 12 weeks. Study observations and caveats: Sampling that yielded the repertoires occurred only after the peak T cell response. The study identified only six AZD1222 recipients as seropositive at baseline. The study reported that nearly half of spike-specific TCRs target unmutated variant regions.

TCRdb keeps only in-frame clones here, not all; method: immunoSEQ multiplex PCR. The sample includes about 120,000 clones, roughly nine tenths seen only once; the top ten take about 1.6%. Trimming left V 8 bases short and J 0 bases short, with 14 bases between. Looked up from germline, CDR1 is MNHEY and CDR2 is SVGAGI. There are 14 residues in the CDR3. Note on this clone: Antigen unknown.

This TCR derives from an adult in good health. The source was peripheral blood, collected on day 0 of AZD1222 vaccination. The chain uses TRBV6-5 and TRBJ2-7; possibly TRBD1 for D (5 bases). CDR3 sequence: CASSQGDSSYEQYF. The DNA for the CDR3 is TGTGCCAGCTCCCAAGGGGATAGCTCCTACGAGCAGTACTTC.